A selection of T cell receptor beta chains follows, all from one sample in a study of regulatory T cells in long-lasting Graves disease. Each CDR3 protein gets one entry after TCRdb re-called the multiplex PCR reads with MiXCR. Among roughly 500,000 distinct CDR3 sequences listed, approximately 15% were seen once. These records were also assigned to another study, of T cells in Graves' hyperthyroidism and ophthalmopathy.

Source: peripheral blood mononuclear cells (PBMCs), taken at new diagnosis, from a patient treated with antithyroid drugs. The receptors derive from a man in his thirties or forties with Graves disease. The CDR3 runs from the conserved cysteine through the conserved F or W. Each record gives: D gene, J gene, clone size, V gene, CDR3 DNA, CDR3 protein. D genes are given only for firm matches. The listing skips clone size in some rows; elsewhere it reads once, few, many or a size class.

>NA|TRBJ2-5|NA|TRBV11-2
TGCGCCAGCAGCCAAGGGCGCCTGTACCAAGAGACCCAGTACTTC
CASSQGRLYQETQYF
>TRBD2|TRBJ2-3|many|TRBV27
TGTGCCAGCAGTGTTATGCCGGGACTAGGGGGAGCTACGCAGTATTTT
CASSVMPGLGGATQYF
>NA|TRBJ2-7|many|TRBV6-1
TGTGCCAGCGGGCCGGAGAACCTCTACGAGCAGTACTTC
CASGPENLYEQYF
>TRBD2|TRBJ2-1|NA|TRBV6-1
TGTGCCAGCAGTACTAGCGGGATGGGCAATGAGCAGTTCTTC
CASSTSGMGNEQFF
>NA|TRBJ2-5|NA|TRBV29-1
TGCAGCGTTGAAGAATCCGTGCAAGAGACCCAGTACTTC
CSVEESVQETQYF
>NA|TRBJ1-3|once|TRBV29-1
TGCAGCGTTGTAACCGGGACAACTGGAAACACCATATATTTT
CSVVTGTTGNTIYF
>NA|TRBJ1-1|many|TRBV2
TGTGCCAGCAGTGAGCCAGCGAACACTGAAGCTTTCTTT
CASSEPANTEAFF
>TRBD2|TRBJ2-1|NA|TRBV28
TGTGTCAGCAAACTAGCGGAGAATGAGCAGTTCTTC
CVSKLAENEQFF
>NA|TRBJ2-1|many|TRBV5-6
TGTGCCAGCAGCTTGTCCGGGACGGGATGGGATGAGCAGTTCTTC
CASSLSGTGWDEQFF
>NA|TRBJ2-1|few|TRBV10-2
TGCGCCAGCAGTCCTATGCTCTACAATGAGCAGTTCTTC
CASSPMLYNEQFF
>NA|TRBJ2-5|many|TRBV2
TGTGCCAGCAGTGACGGTGGGATCCAAGAGACCCAGTACTTC
CASSDGGIQETQYF
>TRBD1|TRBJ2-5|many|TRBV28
TGTGCCAGCAGACTCGGGACAGCCAGAGAGACCCAGTACTTC
CASRLGTARETQYF
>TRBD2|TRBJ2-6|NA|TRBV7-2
TGTGCCAGCAGCTTAAGGTCGGCGGGAGAGTCTGGGGCCAACGTCCTGACTTTC
CASSLRSAGESGANVLTF
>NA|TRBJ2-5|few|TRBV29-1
TGCAGCGTTGAAGACCGAGGGGAGGCCACACAAGAGACCCAGTACTTC
CSVEDRGEATQETQYF
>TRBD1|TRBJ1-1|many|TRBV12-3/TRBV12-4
TGTGCCAGCAGTTTAACAGGGGATTGGCCTGAAGCTTTCTTT
CASSLTGDWPEAFF
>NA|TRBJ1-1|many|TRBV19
TGTGCCAGCACCGGGGACACTGAAGCTTTCTTT
CASTGDTEAFF
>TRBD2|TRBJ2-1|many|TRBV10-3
TGTGCCATCAGTGAGATTTGGACTAGCGGAGAGGATGAGCAGTTCTTC
CAISEIWTSGEDEQFF
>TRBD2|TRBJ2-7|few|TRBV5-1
TGCGCCAGCAGCTTTCCCTTTCTAGCGGGAGGAGACGAGCAGTACTTC
CASSFPFLAGGDEQYF